This TCR beta chain was sequenced for a study of T cell repertoires in cytomegalovirus infection (dated by TCRdb to between 2018 and 2020). Study-level background: Peptide stimulations targeted recently identified HLA-C-restricted CMV epitopes, whose presentation resists viral immunomodulation, together with well-studied HLA-B-restricted epitopes. The HLA type of each donor mattered for the analysis, because public TCR beta signatures pointed to carriage of CMV infection along with the matching HLA type. General conclusions and limits of the study: Cumulative frequency of public TCR beta family members discriminated carriers of CMV infection plus the relevant HLA type in this cohort and an independent approximately 360-donor cohort. The ex vivo response was dominated by HLA-C-restricted CMV-specific TCR beta clonotypes, and the single most frequent clonotype in two of eight donors was supplied by these HLA-C-restricted clonotypes.

The CDR3 has 14 amino acids, counting the end cysteine and phenylalanine. CDR3 DNA only is kept here, 42 bases in frame from base 1. V lost 5 bases and J lost 2 bases; the stretch between them is 11 bases long. The germline V gene (reference sequence) sets CDR1 to LNHDA and CDR2 to SQIVND. This clonotype was observed a handful of times. Which antigen it targets is not known. No base-level quality is on record; no much larger clone is a single base apart. TCRdb shows the sequencer as Illumina HiSeq 1500. TCRdb passed the public sequencing reads through fastp at Q25 and MiXCR, retaining productive beta sequences. Entries that share a CDR3 protein sequence are merged under the most common genes and DNA. The sample table contains about 890,000 distinct CDR3 sequences; only one count was recorded for under 40% of them. The ten largest clones capture roughly 13% of the sample. The meaning of the sample's treatment or condition label: in vitro stimulation with specific CMV peptide epitopes to enrich CMV-specific T cells.

This receptor was identified in a human donor in good health (CMV status not recorded). Some clones in this sample may be carry-over from other donors' samples. The specimen was cultured CD8+ T cells from PBMCs, collected from culture after CMV antigen stimulation. The V gene is TRBV19 and the J gene is TRBJ2-3, with TRBD2 tentatively as D gene (5 bases match). Here the CDR3 is given as CASSWSGFTDTQYF. The sequenced DNA is TGTGCCAGTAGTTGGAGCGGATTCACAGATACGCAGTATTTT.